The next 4 T cell receptor beta chains were all read from a single sample in a study of T cell repertoires in ileal Crohn's disease. TCRdb's copy holds only in-frame clones and misses some; the assay was immunoSEQ multiplex PCR. The table has more than 4,000 clones, about 82% seen once; the top ten hold roughly 4.5%. Time point defined: neoterminal ileum biopsy at postoperative endoscopy, about 6 months after surgery. The sequenced sample consisted of ileal tissue. All receptors derive from an adult with Crohn's disease.

The rearrangement links TRBV19 to TRBJ1-1; D not resolved. Germline CDR1 and CDR2: LNHDA and SQIVND (reference sequence). V was cut by 3 bases and J by 5 bases, with 7 bases left in between. This CDR3 has 12 amino acids. The CDR3 nucleotides read TGTGCCAGTAGTATCCGGGGAACTGAAGCTTTCTTT. Translation gives CASSIRGTEAFF.

V and J are TRBV6-9 and TRBJ1-5; no reliable D call. This CDR3 has 15 amino acids. V was trimmed by 0 bases and J by 5 bases, leaving 11 bases between them. Germline V gene sequence: CDR1 MNHGY, CDR2 SVAAGI. The CDR3 sequence is CASSYSSRYHQPQHF. In nucleotides, the CDR3 is TGTGCCAGCAGTTATTCGTCCAGGTACCATCAGCCCCAGCATTTT.

This chain joins TRBV6-4 and TRBJ2-3, with D possibly matching TRBD2 (6 bases). The V end was cut by 0 bases, the J end by 6 bases, with 16 bases between. This CDR3 is built from 16 residues. Per germline, CDR1 MRHNA and CDR2 SNTAGT. The chain's CDR3 is CASSDSNSGVVDTQYF. The CDR3 nucleotides read TGTGCCAGCAGTGACTCGAATTCGGGAGTGGTGGATACGCAGTATTTT.

The CDR3 is CASSLSGGTDTQYF. The CDR3 nucleotides are TGTGCCAGCAGTCTTAGCGGAGGCACAGATACGCAGTATTTT. The rearrangement links TRBV6-5 to TRBJ2-3; maybe TRBD2 (6 bases). Trimming took off 5 bases at V and 1 base at J, with 10 bases between the two ends. The CDR3 is 14 amino acids. Germline loops: CDR1 MNHEY, CDR2 SVGAGI.